The present T cell receptor beta chain was sequenced within a study of persistence of HIV-infected CD4 T cells (dated by TCRdb to the early 2020s). In the study overall: CMV- and HIV-1 Gag-responding CD4+ T cells were isolated from ART-treated individuals so that antigen-driven clonal expansion of HIV-1-infected cells could be examined. The median time participants had been on suppressive ART was 8 years. Peripheral blood samples of up to roughly 180 mL were collected at multiple time points, except for a couple of participants, who underwent leukapheresis at a single time point. The clonality of all cells in each sorted population was assessed by TCRbeta sequencing, whereas the clonality of infected cells was assessed by proviral sequencing. In the cross-participant TCR cluster analysis, fewer than 10 participants were included for CMV and roughly 7 participants were included for Gag. Overall study outcomes, separate from this receptor: A correlation was observed between TCR oligoclonality and proviral oligoclonality within the same sorted populations. Only a small number of individuals took part in the study, and the range of antigens tested was limited. Antigen-responding cells were enriched for degenerate expanded CDR3beta sequences, which suggests convergent selection of CD4+ responses to CMV and Gag. Significantly lower TCRbeta richness was observed in CMV- and Gag-responding cells than in anti-CD3/anti-CD28-responding cells, and higher oligoclonality was observed in CMV-responding cells than in CD3/CD28-stimulated and Gag-responding cells. Bulk TCR analyses could not be restricted to the rare CMV-responding cells that actually carried HIV-1 proviruses.

Regarding this clone: This receptor's antigen is unknown. No much larger clone is present one base from it, and per-base qualities are unavailable.

V lost 0 bases and J lost 4 bases; the stretch between them is 2 bases long. From cysteine to phenylalanine, the CDR3 is 13 amino acids long. The sequence is cut down to CDR3 DNA, 39 bases in frame from base 1. In the germline V gene, CDR1 corresponds to SGHDT and CDR2 to YYEEEE. The treatment or condition label, as the study defines it: suppressive antiretroviral therapy. Cells were stimulated with lysates of CMV-infected fibroblasts at roughly 11 ug/mL. Nonresponding CD40L-negative CD69-negative CD45RO-high memory CD4+ T cells were sorted as memory populations depleted of antigen-responding cells. HIV-1-infected adults in whom suppressive ART had been started during chronic infection were enrolled as participants. For at least 4 years, participants had undetectable plasma HIV-1 RNA, below 50 copies/mL. To be included, participants needed a CD4+ T cell count above 400 cells/uL and a positive CMV serology. Before stimulation, PBMCs were isolated using density centrifugation and depleted of CD8+ T cells. For less than 20 hours, CD8-depleted PBMCs were stimulated with anti-CD28/CD49d costimulation, a CD40-blocking antibody, and enfuvirtide, which was added to prevent new infections. Cell sorting was performed on a Beckman Coulter MoFlo Legacy or XDP sorter, and dead cells were excluded with propidium iodide. The QIAamp DNA Mini Kit was used for genomic DNA extraction from samples above one million cells, and the Quick-DNA Microprep Kit was used otherwise.

TCRbeta repertoires were sequenced from genomic DNA with the immunoSEQ hsTCRB assay version 4 in survey mode. Genomic DNA was diluted to around 10 ng/uL, using up to about 1 ug per sample for TCRbeta sequencing. In the source study's methods: Analysis of the TCRbeta data was done in ImmunoSeq Analyzer 3.0, and diversity was computed on productive nucleotide rearrangements. Lower-bound TCR diversity was estimated with the improved Chao index, and clonality with the Gini coefficient using the Immunarch R package. Different nucleotide rearrangements encoding the same CDR3beta amino acid sequence were counted as distinct clonotypes. Differential abundance analysis identified TCRbeta sequences significantly enriched in antigen-responding cells relative to anti-CD3/anti-CD28-activated cells. Using predicted peptide-MHC specificity as the basis, GLIPH2 grouped TCRs into clusters, both for each participant individually and for the merged data sets that combined participants. TCRdb's version of the immuneACCESS table is confined to in-frame rearrangements and falls short of the full clone set. An unresolved V gene accounts for under half of the shortfall where checked; the remainder is of unknown origin. That table gives V, J and clone size, and the DNA gave D and trimming. Counted in this sample were 37,000 or so clones; around 80% of them appeared once. The ten largest clones take up approximately 1.6% of the sample.

The source of this sequence is an adult man with HIV who was CMV-seropositive. The rearrangement combines TRBV5-6 with TRBJ1-6; the D gene identity is not certain. The sample here was CD4+ T cells sorted from PBMCs after approximately 19-hour stimulation, taken from a patient who received antiretroviral therapy. The cell subset or site label for this specimen denotes: CD40L-CD69- CD45RO-high memory CD4 T cells not responding to CMV lysate. CDR3 protein: CASSLGYNSPLHF. The DNA is as follows: TGTGCCAGCAGCTTGGGTTATAATTCACCCCTCCACTTT.